The 29 T cell receptor beta chains below were found in one sample sequenced in a study of blood T cells in healthy people across ages. Using a J-beta primer mix together with a sample-barcoded 5' primer, a second PCR was run for about 6 to 12 cycles. TCRdb called the 5' RACE reads again in MiXCR, with one record for every CDR3 protein. The repertoire consists of about 670,000 distinct CDR3 sequences, with roughly half occurring once and the leading ten covering roughly 14%. The material sequenced was blood. Every receptor here comes from a woman older than 75 in good health.

The chain carries TRBV28 and TRBJ2-5; 7 bases are a match to TRBD1. The V segment lost 5 bases and the J segment 10 bases; nucleotides outside the gene matches: 7. CDR3 size: 12 residues. The V gene's germline CDR1 is MDHEN and CDR2 SYDVKM. CDR3 sequence (DNA): TGTGCCAGCAGTCGATTTACAGGGGACCAGTACTTC. Translating gives CASSRFTGDQYF.

The genes are TRBV7-3 and TRBJ1-1, with a weak D call TRBD1 (5 bases). This CDR3 is built from 16 residues. The germline CDR1 and CDR2 sequences are SGHTA and FQGTGA. With 7 bases removed from V and 0 bases from J, the gap between germline ends came to 18 bases. This CDR3 reads CASTKRPGQLNTEAFF. For the CDR3, the DNA is TGTGCCAGCACCAAAAGACCAGGGCAGTTGAACACTGAAGCTTTCTTT.

This clonotype has ten or more counts. This chain joins TRBV27 and TRBJ1-2; D perhaps matches TRBD1 (6 bases). Trimming took off 2 bases at V and 6 bases at J, with 10 bases between the two ends. This CDR3 spans 13 amino acids. In germline, CDR1 is MNHEY, CDR2 SMNVEV (reference sequence). In DNA, the CDR3 is TGTGCCAGCAGTTTAAGGGGGATGGATGGCTACACCTTC. Translating it yields CASSLRGMDGYTF.

This clonotype was found a few times. The rearrangement links TRBV18 to TRBJ2-2, with D unclear. The CDR3 contains 14 residues. Trimming cost V 3 bases and J 5 bases, with 10 bases left between them. CDR1 is KGHSH and CDR2 is LQKENI in the germline V gene. The CDR3: CASSPLDPTGELFF. The CDR3 DNA reads TGTGCCAGCTCACCCCTGGACCCAACCGGGGAGCTGTTTTTT. The full variable domain, completed using reference TRBV18 and TRBJ2-2, is NAGVMQNPRHLVRRRGQEARLRCSPMKGHSHVYWYRQLPEEGLKFMVYLQKENIIDESGMPKERFSAEFPKEGPSILRIQQVVRGDSAAYFCASSPLDPTGELFFGEGSRLTVL.

This clonotype was counted once. This chain joins TRBV7-3 and TRBJ2-5; 8 bases are shared with TRBD1. The CDR3 covers 14 residues. Per germline, CDR1 SGHTA and CDR2 FQGTGA. V lost 6 bases and J lost 11; bases outside the gene matches: 14. The CDR3 region has the DNA TGTGCCAGCAGGCTTGGGACAGGTACGAATGAGCAGTACTTC. Translating gives CASRLGTGTNEQYF.

This clonotype was picked up many times. V usage is TRBV27 and J usage is TRBJ2-1; 9 bases match TRBD2. V lost 5 bases, J lost 6 bases, and 11 bases stayed unmatched. The CDR3 is made up of 16 amino acids. In germline, CDR1 is MNHEY, CDR2 SMNVEV (reference sequence). As DNA, the CDR3 is TGTGCCAGCAGTCCTCTAGCGGGGAAGGCCGGCAATGAGCAGTTCTTC. It is translated as CASSPLAGKAGNEQFF.

This clonotype was counted a few times. The chain recombines TRBV28 with TRBJ1-1, with 7 bases lining up with TRBD1. V shed 5 bases, J shed 6 bases, and the junction held 9 bases outside the gene matches. The V gene's germline CDR1 is MDHEN and CDR2 SYDVKM. The CDR3 consists of 14 residues. CDR3 protein: CASSPGDSYSEAFF. DNA of the CDR3: TGTGCCAGCAGTCCCGGGGACAGCTATTCTGAAGCTTTCTTT.

This clonotype showed up many times. V is TRBV29-1 and J is TRBJ2-7; 7 bases are shared with TRBD1. CDR1 and CDR2 from the germline V gene are SQVTM and ANQGSEA. The CDR3 totals 15 residues. V gave up 4 bases and J gave up 5 bases; unmatched junction bases: 14. The CDR3 DNA sequence: TGCAGCGTTGGGCCCGGTGAAGGGGGCCTTAACGAGCAGTACTTC. Its translation: CSVGPGEGGLNEQYF.

The chain combines TRBV28 with TRBJ1-2; a possible D gene is TRBD1 (5 bases). The CDR3 is 13 amino acids. Germline-derived CDR1 and CDR2 are MDHEN and SYDVKM. V was clipped by 5 bases and J by 6 bases, with 13 bases between them. The CDR3 sequence is CASSPIRGNGYTF. CDR3 nucleotides: TGTGCCAGCAGTCCGATTCGGGGGAATGGCTACACCTTC.

The count of this clonotype is one. The chain uses TRBV10-3 and TRBJ2-5, with 7 bases identical to TRBD2. The V gene end was trimmed by 7 bases and the J gene end by 4 bases; junction bases not matched to a gene: 6. The germline gives CDR1 ENHRY, CDR2 SYGVKD. The CDR3 is 13 amino acids. CDR3 coding DNA: TGTGCCATCACGGCGGGGGAGACAGAGACCCAGTACTTC. As protein: CAITAGETETQYF.

This chain joins TRBV28 and TRBJ2-7, with unresolved D. Judging by the DNA end, TRBJ2-5 fits better; the J call may be wrong. The CDR3 is 13 residues long. Germline V gene lookup returns CDR1 MDHEN and CDR2 SYDVKM. CDR3 nucleotide sequence: TGTGCCAGCAGTTTCGGGCAGATGGAGACCCAGTACTTC. Amino acid sequence: CASSFGQMETQYF.

The chain has TRBV6-2 or TRBV6-3 and TRBJ2-6; no firm D call. Germline V gene lookup returns CDR1 MNHEY and CDR2 SVGEGT. The CDR3 has 16 amino acids. Between the trimmed V and J ends, which lost 10 bases and 4 bases, there was a span of 20 bases. The CDR3 DNA is TGTGCCACCCAGGACGGCTCGACCTCAGGGGCCAACGTCCTGACTTTC. This translates into CATQDGSTSGANVLTF.

At least ten counts were recorded for this clonotype. The chain recombines TRBV6-6 with TRBJ2-3; D ambiguous. From germline, CDR1 is MNHNY and CDR2 SVGAGI (reference sequence). With 4 bases removed from V and 7 bases from J, the gap between germline ends came to 12 bases. The CDR3 consists of 13 residues. The DNA for the CDR3 is TGTGCCAGCAGTTCAAGAGACGTTAATACGCAGTATTTT. Translation: CASSSRDVNTQYF.

The genes are TRBV5-1 and TRBJ2-1; D remains unclear. CDR3 size: 15 residues. Germline CDR1 SGHRS, CDR2 YFSETQ. Trimming shortened V by 4 bases and J by 0 bases, and 11 bases separated the two germline ends. CDR3 nucleotide sequence: TGCGCCAGCAGCCCACCTAGGGACTCCTACAATGAGCAGTTCTTC. Its protein is CASSPPRDSYNEQFF.

This clonotype turned up a few times. Compared with germline, one end of the junction differs, possibly owing to a read error. The rearrangement joins TRBV7-9 to TRBJ1-3; D ambiguous. Germline V CDR1 and CDR2: SEHNR, FQNEAQ (reference sequence). The CDR3 is 13 residues long. This CDR3 is CASSPDPGSTIYF. In DNA, the CDR3 is TGTGCCAGCAGCCCAGACCCTGGAAGCACCATATATTTT.

This chain links TRBV28 with TRBJ2-4; D gene uncertain. Germline V CDR1 and CDR2: MDHEN, SYDVKM. This CDR3 has 14 amino acids. With 7 bases removed from V and 0 bases from J, the gap between germline ends came to 10 bases. CDR3 sequence reads: CASTPRLAKNIQYF. CDR3 DNA sequence: TGTGCCAGCACTCCTCGACTAGCCAAAAACATTCAGTACTTC.

This clonotype has at least ten counts. The chain is built from TRBV18 and TRBJ2-7; 8 nucleotides align to TRBD1. The CDR3 consists of 16 residues. CDR1 and CDR2 (germline): KGHSH, LQKENI. Trimming cost V 6 bases and J 3 bases; bases outside gene matches: 13. The CDR3 region has the DNA TGTGCCAGCTCGGGACAGCCCCGGGACAGGTACTACGAGCAGTACTTC. This gives the protein CASSGQPRDRYYEQYF.

The CDR3 sequence is CSVGTGGTEKLFF. The CDR3 DNA reads as TGCAGCGTCGGGACAGGGGGTACTGAAAAACTGTTTTTT. This chain joins TRBV29-1 and TRBJ1-4; 11 nucleotides line up with TRBD1. The CDR3 consists of 13 residues. V lost 6 bases, J lost 7 bases, and 4 bases stayed unmatched. Germline CDR1 is SQVTM and CDR2 is ANQGSEA.

This clonotype was counted ten times or more. In DNA form, the CDR3 reads TGTGCCAGCAGCCAAGGCAGCGGGAGAAGGGACAATGAGCAGTTCTTC. It codes for CASSQGSGRRDNEQFF. The chain links TRBV4-2 to TRBJ2-1, with 8 bases fitting TRBD2. The CDR3 is 16 residues long. From germline, CDR1 is LGHNA and CDR2 YNFKEQ. Losses at the gene ends were 1 base for V and 5 bases for J; bases not matched to a gene: 7.

Turning to this clonotype: One end of the junction fails to match germline, which may point to a read error. This chain joins TRBV7-9 and TRBJ2-5; possible D gene TRBD1, 5 bases. Germline V gene lookup returns CDR1 SEHNR and CDR2 FQNEAQ (reference sequence). This CDR3 has 12 amino acids. The chain's CDR3 is CANSLLDNEQYF. The CDR3, as DNA: TGTGCCAACAGCTTGTTGGACAATGAGCAGTACTTC.

The chain carries TRBV20-1 and TRBJ1-6; D is undetermined. This CDR3 comprises 14 residues. Between the trimmed V and J ends, which lost 5 bases and 6 bases, there was a span of 14 bases. Per germline, CDR1 DFQATT and CDR2 SNEGSKA (reference sequence). The CDR3 loop is CSAGVGRFNSPLHF. DNA of the CDR3: TGCAGTGCTGGCGTTGGCCGATTTAATTCACCCCTCCACTTT.

This clonotype was recorded once. A much larger clone lies one base from this, so it may be a read error. This rearrangement joins TRBV2 to TRBJ2-6; a possible D gene is TRBD1 (6 bases). CDR1 and CDR2 from the germline V gene are SNHLY and FYNNEI. The V end was cut by 6 bases, the J end by 0 bases, with 18 bases between. The CDR3 contains 18 residues. This CDR3 reads CASSGFSGVDSGANVLTF. CDR3 DNA sequence: TGTGCCAGCAGCGGATTCTCAGGGGTTGACTCTGGGGCCAACGTCCTGACTTTC.

The rearrangement links TRBV10-3 to TRBJ2-1, with 10 bases fitting TRBD2. Germline V gene sequence: CDR1 ENHRY, CDR2 SYGVKD. This CDR3 has 17 residues. The J segment lost 6 bases and the V segment lost 3 bases, leaving 11 bases of the junction unmatched. CDR3 in amino acids: CAISDQPAGGPFNEQFF. The CDR3 DNA is TGTGCCATCAGTGATCAACCAGCGGGAGGGCCGTTCAATGAGCAGTTCTTC.

The V and J genes are TRBV9 and TRBJ2-5; D remains ambiguous. The J call may be mistaken, given a closer DNA end match to TRBJ2-7. The germline V gene has CDR1 SGDLS and CDR2 YYNGEE. The CDR3 runs 15 residues. This chain's CDR3 is CASSVVDGSSYEQYF. The CDR3, as DNA: TGTGCCAGCAGCGTAGTGGACGGCTCCTCCTACGAGCAGTACTTC.

This clonotype was observed a few times. J is TRBJ1-1 and V is TRBV19, with TRBD1 matching 9 bases. This CDR3 contains 13 residues. Germline CDR1 LNHDA, CDR2 SQIVND (reference sequence). The junction had 4 bases not matched to a gene; V was cut back by 5 bases and J by 6 bases. As DNA, the CDR3 is TGTGCCAGTAGTCGGGACAGGGCATCTGAAGCTTTCTTT. It translates to CASSRDRASEAFF.

Concerning this clonotype itself: One base away lies a much larger clone, so this may be a sequencing read error. The genes are TRBV7-9 and TRBJ1-6; D is perhaps TRBD1 (6 bases). Germline-derived CDR1 and CDR2 are SEHNR and FQNEAQ (reference sequence). CDR3 length: 13 residues. CDR3 in amino acids: CASSGNGGSPPHF. CDR3 sequence (DNA): TGTGCCAGCAGCGGAAACGGGGGCTCACCCCCCCACTTT.

This clonotype was seen many times. The chain carries TRBV4-1 and TRBJ2-3, with D maybe TRBD1 (5 bases). Trimming cost V 3 bases and J 0 bases, with 10 bases left between them. The CDR3 spans 15 residues. Germline V CDR1 and CDR2: MGHRA, YSYEKL. This CDR3 is CASSHFRTSTDTQYF. The CDR3 DNA follows: TGCGCCAGCAGCCACTTCAGGACAAGCACAGATACGCAGTATTTT.

The chain employs TRBV20-1 and TRBJ2-4; the D gene is possibly TRBD1 (6 bases). The J call is uncertain, as TRBJ2-7 better fits the DNA end. The germline gives CDR1 DFQATT, CDR2 SNEGSKA (reference sequence). There are 12 residues in the CDR3. CDR3 loop: CSAMDRTYEQYF. CDR3 in DNA: TGCAGTGCAATGGACAGAACCTACGAGCAGTACTTC.

This clonotype is a singleton in its sample. The chain carries TRBV6-5 and TRBJ2-7, with D perhaps TRBD1 or TRBD2 (5 bases each). V lost 6 bases to trimming and J lost 0 bases, with 12 bases between them. Germline CDR1 MNHEY, CDR2 SVGAGI. The CDR3 is 14 amino acids. The CDR3 is CASSQGRISYEQYF. As DNA, the CDR3 is TGTGCCAGCAGCCAGGGACGCATCTCCTACGAGCAGTACTTC.